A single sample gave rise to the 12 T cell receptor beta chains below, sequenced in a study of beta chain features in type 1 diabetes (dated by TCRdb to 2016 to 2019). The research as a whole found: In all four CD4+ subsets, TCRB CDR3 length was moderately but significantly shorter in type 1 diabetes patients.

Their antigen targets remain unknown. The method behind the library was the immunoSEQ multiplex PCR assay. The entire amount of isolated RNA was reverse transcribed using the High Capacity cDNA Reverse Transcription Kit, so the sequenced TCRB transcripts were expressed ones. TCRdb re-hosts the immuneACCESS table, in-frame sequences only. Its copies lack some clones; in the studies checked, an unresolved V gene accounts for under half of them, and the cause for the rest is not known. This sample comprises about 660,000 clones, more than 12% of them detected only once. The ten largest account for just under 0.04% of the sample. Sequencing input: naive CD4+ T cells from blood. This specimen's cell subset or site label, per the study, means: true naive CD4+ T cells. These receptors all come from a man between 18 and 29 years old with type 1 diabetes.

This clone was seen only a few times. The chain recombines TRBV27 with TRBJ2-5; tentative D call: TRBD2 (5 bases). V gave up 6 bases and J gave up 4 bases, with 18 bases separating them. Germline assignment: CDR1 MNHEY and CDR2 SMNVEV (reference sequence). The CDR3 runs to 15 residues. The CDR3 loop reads CASSRTASSGETQYF. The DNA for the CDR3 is TGTGCCAGCAGCCGGACGGCTAGCAGCGGAGAGACCCAGTACTTC.

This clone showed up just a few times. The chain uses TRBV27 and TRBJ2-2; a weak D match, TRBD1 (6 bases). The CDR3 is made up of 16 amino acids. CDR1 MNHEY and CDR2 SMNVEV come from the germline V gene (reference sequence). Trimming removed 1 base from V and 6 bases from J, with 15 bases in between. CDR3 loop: CASSLYPGQSSGELFF. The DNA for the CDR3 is TGTGCCAGCAGTTTATACCCCGGACAGTCATCCGGGGAGCTGTTTTTT.

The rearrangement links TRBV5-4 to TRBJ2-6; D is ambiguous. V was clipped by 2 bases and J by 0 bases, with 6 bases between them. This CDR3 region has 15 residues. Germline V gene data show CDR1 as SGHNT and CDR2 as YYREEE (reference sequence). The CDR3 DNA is TGTGCCAGCAGCTTAGGGCGCTCTGGGGCCAACGTCCTGACTTTC. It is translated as CASSLGRSGANVLTF.

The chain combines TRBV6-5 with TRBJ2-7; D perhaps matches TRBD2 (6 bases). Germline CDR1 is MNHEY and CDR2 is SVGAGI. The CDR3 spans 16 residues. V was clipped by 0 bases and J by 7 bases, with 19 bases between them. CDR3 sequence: CASSYSYSGRFREQYF. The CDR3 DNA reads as TGTGCCAGCAGTTACTCGTATTCAGGGAGGTTTCGAGAGCAGTACTTC.

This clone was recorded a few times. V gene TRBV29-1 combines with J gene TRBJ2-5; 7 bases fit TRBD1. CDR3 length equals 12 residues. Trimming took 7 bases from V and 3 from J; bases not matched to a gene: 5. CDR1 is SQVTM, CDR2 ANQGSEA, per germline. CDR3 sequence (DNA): TGCAGCGCCGCCGGGACAGAAGAGACCCAGTACTTC. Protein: CSAAGTEETQYF.

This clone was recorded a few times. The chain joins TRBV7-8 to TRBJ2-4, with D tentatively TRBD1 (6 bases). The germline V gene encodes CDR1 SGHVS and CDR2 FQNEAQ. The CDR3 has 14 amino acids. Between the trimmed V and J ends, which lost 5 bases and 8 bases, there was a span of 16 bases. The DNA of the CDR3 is TGTGCCAGCAGCACTAACAGGGATTCTGACATTCAGTACTTC. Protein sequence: CASSTNRDSDIQYF.

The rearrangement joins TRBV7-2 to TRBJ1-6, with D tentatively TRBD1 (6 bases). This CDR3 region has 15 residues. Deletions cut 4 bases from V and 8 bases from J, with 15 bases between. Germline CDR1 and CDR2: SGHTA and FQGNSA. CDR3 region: CASSSSDRSYSPLHF. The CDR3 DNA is TGTGCCAGCAGCTCGTCCGACAGGAGTTATTCACCCCTCCACTTT.

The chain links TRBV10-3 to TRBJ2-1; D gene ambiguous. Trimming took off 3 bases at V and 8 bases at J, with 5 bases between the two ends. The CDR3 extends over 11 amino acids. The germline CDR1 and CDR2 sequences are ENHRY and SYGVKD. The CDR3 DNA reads TGTGCCATCAGTGAAATCGATGAGCAGTTCTTC. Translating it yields CAISEIDEQFF.

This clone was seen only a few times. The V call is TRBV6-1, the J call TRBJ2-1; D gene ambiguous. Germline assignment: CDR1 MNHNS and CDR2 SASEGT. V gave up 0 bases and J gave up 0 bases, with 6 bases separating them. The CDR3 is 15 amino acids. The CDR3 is CASSEAPGSYNEQFF. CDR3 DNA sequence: TGTGCCAGCAGTGAAGCGCCGGGCTCCTACAATGAGCAGTTCTTC.

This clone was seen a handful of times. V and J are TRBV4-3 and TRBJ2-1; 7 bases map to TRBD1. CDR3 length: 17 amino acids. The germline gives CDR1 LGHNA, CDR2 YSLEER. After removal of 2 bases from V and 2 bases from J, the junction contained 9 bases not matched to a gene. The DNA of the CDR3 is TGCGCCAGCAGCCAACAACGACAGGGCCTTACCTACAATGAGCAGTTCTTC. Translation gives CASSQQRQGLTYNEQFF.

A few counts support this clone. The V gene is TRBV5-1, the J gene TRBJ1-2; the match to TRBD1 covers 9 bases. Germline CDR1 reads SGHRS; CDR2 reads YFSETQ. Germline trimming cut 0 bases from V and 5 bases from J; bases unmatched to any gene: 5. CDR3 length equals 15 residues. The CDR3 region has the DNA TGCGCCAGCAGCTTGGAAACAGGGGGCTGGTATGGCTACACCTTC. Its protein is CASSLETGGWYGYTF.

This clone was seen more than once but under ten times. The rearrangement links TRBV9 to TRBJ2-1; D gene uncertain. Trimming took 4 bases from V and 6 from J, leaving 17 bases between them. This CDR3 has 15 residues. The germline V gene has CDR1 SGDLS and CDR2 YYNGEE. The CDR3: CASSPAQRVVNEQFF. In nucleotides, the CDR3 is TGTGCCAGCAGCCCGGCCCAGCGCGTGGTCAATGAGCAGTTCTTC. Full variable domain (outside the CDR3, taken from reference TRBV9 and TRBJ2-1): DSGVTQTPKHLITATGQRVTLRCSPRSGDLSVYWYQQSLDQGLQFLIQYYNGEERAKGNILERFSAQQFPDLHSELNLSSLELGDSALYFCASSPAQRVVNEQFFGPGTRLTVL.